The following is a T cell receptor beta chain sequence with its context. Its antigen is not identified. Patients were all untreated before their thyroid surgery. The data are from a study of metastatic and nonmetastatic thyroid tumors. Study background: Across peripheral blood and tumor or nodule tissue samples taken from malignant and benign thyroid patients, the repertoires were compared with one another.

Study outcomes and limitations: It was reportedly found that TCR beta diversity was significantly higher in malignant thyroid tumors than in benign nodules, a difference seen in both blood and tumor samples.

Original analysis: The authors used CDR3 differences across clinicopathological groups to build a distant-metastasis classifier for papillary thyroid cancer. TCRdb re-called clones via MiXCR from the PCR reads. The V and J calls were determined by TCRdb, not by the authors. The sample includes 19,000 or so clones, around a quarter of them seen just once. V lost 2 bases and J lost 3, with 5 bases in between. This CDR3 region has 13 residues. Germline loops: CDR1 SGHRS, CDR2 YFSETQ. This TCR was sampled from a female donor with papillary thyroid cancer or a benign thyroid nodule (not recorded which). Some clones in this sample may be carry-over from other donors' samples. This chain links TRBV5-1 with TRBJ1-4; D gene uncertain. The sequenced sample was tumor tissue. The CDR3 spells CASSLQANEKLFF. The DNA for the CDR3 is TGCGCCAGCAGCTTACAAGCTAATGAAAAACTGTTTTTT.